Listed here are 25 T cell receptor beta chains from one sample, sequenced in a study of cytomegalovirus exposure and HLA in healthy donors. PCR amplification relied on 60 Vbeta primers (plus 13 Jbeta primers). Clones were read by immunoSEQ multiplex PCR, and TCRdb kept only the in-frame ones, dropping some. The data hold around 38,000 clones, with around three fifths observed a single time. Sequencing was carried out using PBMCs. These receptors originate from a man aged 45-65 years in good health and CMV-seropositive.

This sequence joins TRBV9 and TRBJ1-2; D might be TRBD1 (6 bases). The CDR3 has 13 residues. The V gene lost 6 bases and the J gene lost 3 bases, with 12 bases spanning the gap. CDR1 is SGDLS and CDR2 is YYNGEE in the germline V gene. The CDR3 nucleotides are TGTGCCAGCAACAGGGACGAGGACTATGGCTACACCTTC. Residues: CASNRDEDYGYTF.

The rearrangement joins TRBV4-1 to TRBJ2-7; D may be TRBD2 (5 bases). In germline, CDR1 is MGHRA, CDR2 YSYEKL. The CDR3 sequence is 12 residues long. Trimming removed 4 bases from V and 7 bases from J, with 11 bases in between. CDR3 sequence: CASSLDFQEQYF. The CDR3 DNA reads as TGCGCCAGCAGCCTGGACTTCCAAGAGCAGTACTTC.

The chain joins TRBV6-6 to TRBJ2-7; 10 nucleotides match TRBD1. The V and J ends lost 10 bases and 2 bases, in that order; junction bases with no gene match: 5. The CDR3 sequence is 13 residues long. CDR1 and CDR2 from the germline V gene are MNHNY and SVGAGI (reference sequence). CDR3 DNA sequence: TGTGCCACCTCCGGGACAGGGGCCTACGAGCAGTACTTC. As protein: CATSGTGAYEQYF.

The V call is TRBV30, the J call TRBJ1-2, with D unclear. This CDR3 is 13 amino acids long. Between the trimmed V and J ends, which lost 5 bases and 0 bases, there was a span of 10 bases. Germline V gene data show CDR1 as GTSNPN and CDR2 as SVGIG (reference sequence). Here the CDR3 reads CAWEGLANYGYTF. CDR3 in DNA: TGTGCCTGGGAGGGCTTGGCTAACTATGGCTACACCTTC.

The CDR3 reads CASRSGQGYYGYTF. CDR3 coding DNA: TGTGCCAGCAGGTCGGGACAGGGATACTATGGCTACACCTTC. V is TRBV27 and J is TRBJ1-2; TRBD1 matches 9 bases. The CDR3 totals 14 residues. The V gene end was trimmed by 6 bases and the J gene end by 3 bases; junction bases not matched to a gene: 5. Germline V CDR1 and CDR2: MNHEY, SMNVEV (reference sequence).

The chain couples TRBV5-1 to TRBJ1-1; no clear D. Between the trimmed V and J ends, which lost 4 bases and 4 bases, there was a span of 14 bases. From germline, CDR1 is SGHRS and CDR2 YFSETQ. CDR3 size: 14 residues. DNA of the CDR3: TGCGCCAGCAGCAGACGGGAGGCGGCCACTGAAGCTTTCTTT. Residues: CASSRREAATEAFF.

The V call is TRBV14, the J call TRBJ1-2; TRBD1 is a possible D gene (6 bases). CDR1 and CDR2 from the germline V gene are SGHDN and FVKESK. This CDR3 spans 14 amino acids. V lost 6 bases and J 3 bases, leaving 14 bases between the germline ends. The CDR3 DNA is TGTGCCAGCAGACTTTCCGGGACACACTATGGCTACACCTTC. This gives the protein CASRLSGTHYGYTF.

This sequence joins TRBV5-4 and TRBJ2-7; 8 bases are a match to TRBD2. Germline-derived CDR1 and CDR2 are SGHNT and YYREEE (reference sequence). V trimming: 4 bases; J trimming: 5 bases; junction bases outside the gene matches: 8. There are 14 residues in the CDR3. CDR3 sequence: CASSPRGGVDEQYF. Here the CDR3 DNA reads TGTGCCAGCAGCCCCCGGGGGGGTGTGGACGAGCAGTACTTC. The full variable domain, completed using reference TRBV5-4 and TRBJ2-7, is ETGVTQSPTHLIKTRGQQVTLRCSSQSGHNTVSWYQQALGQGPQFIFQYYREEENGRGNFPPRFSGLQFPNYSSELNVNALELDDSALYLCASSPRGGVDEQYFGPGTRLTVT.

The chain uses TRBV10-3 and TRBJ2-7, with TRBD2 matching over 7 bases. This CDR3 is 19 amino acids long. The germline gives CDR1 ENHRY, CDR2 SYGVKD. V gave up 3 bases and J gave up 6 bases; unmatched junction bases: 23. CDR3 in DNA: TGTGCCATCAGTGATCTATTCTCTGGGCAGGGAGGGCCTGGAGCCGAGCAGTACTTC. It specifies CAISDLFSGQGGPGAEQYF.

The J gene is TRBJ2-7, the V gene TRBV6-1, with TRBD2 matching over 13 bases. With V trimmed by 2 bases and J by 6 bases, 4 bases remained unmatched. Germline assignment: CDR1 MNHNS and CDR2 SASEGT. The CDR3 totals 15 residues. CDR3: CASSESTSGGGEQYF. In nucleotides, the CDR3 is TGTGCCAGCAGTGAAAGCACTAGCGGGGGGGGCGAGCAGTACTTC.

The chain joins TRBV5-1 to TRBJ2-1; maybe TRBD1 (5 bases). This CDR3 is 14 amino acids long. Germline values: CDR1 SGHRS, CDR2 YFSETQ. Trimming removed 0 bases from V and 8 bases from J, with 12 bases in between. Written as DNA, the CDR3 is TGCGCCAGCAGCTTGGTAGGGCAGGGCGATGAGCAGTTCTTC. Translation gives CASSLVGQGDEQFF.

The CDR3 DNA follows: TGTGCCAGCAGCTTTAACAAGACTTTTTATGGCTACACCTTC. It is translated as CASSFNKTFYGYTF. V is TRBV7-7 and J is TRBJ1-2, with unresolved D. V lost 3 bases to trimming and J lost 5 bases, with 13 bases between them. CDR3 length: 14 amino acids. Germline values: CDR1 SSHAT, CDR2 FNYEAQ (reference sequence).

This clone has just one count. V usage is TRBV5-1 and J usage is TRBJ1-2; 9 nucleotides line up with TRBD1. From germline, CDR1 is SGHRS and CDR2 YFSETQ. The V segment lost 3 bases and the J segment 4 bases; nucleotides outside the gene matches: 4. The CDR3 contains 14 residues. This CDR3 reads CASSSGQGGYGYTF. The CDR3 nucleotides read TGCGCCAGCAGCTCGGGACAGGGTGGCTATGGCTACACCTTC.

The chain joins TRBV6-5 to TRBJ1-4; possible D gene TRBD1, 6 bases. V was trimmed by 2 bases and J by 5 bases, leaving 12 bases between them. Per germline, CDR1 MNHEY and CDR2 SVGAGI. The CDR3 loop spans 15 amino acids. The CDR3 DNA reads TGTGCCAGCAGTTACGCCGGGGGGCTAAATGAAAAACTGTTTTTT. Its translation is CASSYAGGLNEKLFF.

This clone appeared once. V and J are TRBV27 and TRBJ1-5, with D tentatively TRBD1 (6 bases). V shed 3 bases and J shed 7 bases, with 10 bases lying between them. The CDR3 extends over 13 amino acids. The germline gives CDR1 MNHEY, CDR2 SMNVEV (reference sequence). The DNA of the CDR3 is TGTGCCAGCAGTTTGGAGAGGGGGCAGCCCCAGCATTTT. Its translation: CASSLERGQPQHF.

This clone appeared a few times. CDR3 amino acids: CASSLGTASYEQYF. DNA for the CDR3: TGTGCCAGCAGCTTAGGGACAGCTTCCTACGAGCAGTACTTC. This chain uses TRBV7-2 with TRBJ2-7; D may be TRBD1 (6 bases). CDR1 is SGHTA, CDR2 FQGNSA, per germline. The CDR3 covers 14 residues. V was clipped by 1 base and J by 1 base, with 8 bases between them.

CDR3 bases: TGTGCCAGCAGCGTAGGACAGGGTAGCACTGAAGCTTTCTTT. Its translation: CASSVGQGSTEAFF. The rearrangement uses TRBV9 and TRBJ1-1; 7 bases fit TRBD1. CDR1 is SGDLS and CDR2 is YYNGEE in the germline V gene. CDR3 length equals 14 residues. V trimming: 0 bases; J trimming: 4 bases; junction bases outside the gene matches: 3.

The count of this clone is one. The rearrangement links TRBV5-4 to TRBJ2-7; perhaps TRBD2 as D (6 bases). The CDR3 consists of 13 residues. Trimming removed 0 bases from V and 3 bases from J, with 7 bases in between. Germline CDR1 is SGHNT and CDR2 is YYREEE (reference sequence). The CDR3 region has the DNA TGTGCCAGCAGCTTGGCGGGGGTCTACGAGCAGTACTTC. Protein product: CASSLAGVYEQYF.

This clone was seen more than once but under ten times. The V call is TRBV4-3, the J call TRBJ2-7, with no clear D. V was cut by 4 bases and J by 3 bases, with 16 bases left in between. This CDR3 contains 15 residues. CDR1 is LGHNA, CDR2 YSLEER, per germline. The CDR3 nucleotides read TGCGCCAGCAGCCCCCACTCGGCGGCCGGCTACGAGCAGTACTTC. Protein sequence: CASSPHSAAGYEQYF.

The V call is TRBV4-3, the J call TRBJ1-5; D is undetermined. Looked up from germline, CDR1 is LGHNA and CDR2 is YSLEER. V lost 0 bases and J 0 bases, leaving 6 bases between the germline ends. The CDR3 has 15 residues. CDR3 sequence (DNA): TGCGCCAGCAGCCAAGAACCCTATAGCAATCAGCCCCAGCATTTT. Protein product: CASSQEPYSNQPQHF.

The chain recombines TRBV5-1 with TRBJ1-1, with 7 positions matching TRBD1. Germline-derived CDR1 and CDR2 are SGHRS and YFSETQ. The ends lost 4 bases at V and 8 bases at J; junction bases unmatched: 11. This CDR3 has 14 amino acids. In nucleotides, the CDR3 is TGCGCCAGCAGCCTCGGAGGGGGCCAGCCGGAAGCTTTCTTT. Its translation is CASSLGGGQPEAFF.

In its sample, this clone was seen a few times. The CDR3 DNA reads as TGCGCCAGCTTAAACCAGCGGGGATCCTACGAGCAGTACTTC. The encoded protein is CASLNQRGSYEQYF. This chain uses TRBV5-1 with TRBJ2-7, with 7 bases identical to TRBD2. The junction had 8 bases not matched to a gene; V was cut back by 7 bases and J by 1 base. In germline, CDR1 is SGHRS, CDR2 YFSETQ. There are 14 residues in the CDR3.

This sequence joins TRBV11-1 and TRBJ2-7, with D tentatively TRBD1 (6 bases). CDR1 is SGHAT and CDR2 is FQDESV in the germline V gene (reference sequence). The V gene lost 0 bases and the J gene lost 3 bases, with 9 bases spanning the gap. This CDR3 spans 14 amino acids. As DNA, the CDR3 is TGTGCCAGCAGCTTAGCTGGACAGTTCTACGAGCAGTACTTC. Its protein is CASSLAGQFYEQYF.

The rearrangement uses TRBV5-6 and TRBJ2-5; 8 bases line up with TRBD1. With 4 bases clipped from V and 2 bases from J, the junction kept 1 base outside the gene matches. The germline V gene has CDR1 SGHDT and CDR2 YYEEEE. The CDR3 is made up of 13 amino acids. The CDR3 region has the DNA TGTGCCAGCAGCCGGACAGGGCAAGAGACCCAGTACTTC. Its translation is CASSRTGQETQYF.

This rearrangement joins TRBV7-6 to TRBJ2-1; TRBD2 aligns across 8 bases. The germline CDR1 and CDR2 sequences are SGHVS and FNYEAQ. V was clipped by 1 base and J by 7 bases; unmatched bases: 9. The CDR3 has 16 residues. CDR3 in DNA: TGTGCCAGCAGCTTAGAGGCGGGGGGAAGGGGGAATGAGCAGTTCTTC. Protein product: CASSLEAGGRGNEQFF.